These 5 T cell receptor beta chains came from one sample sequenced in a study of blood T cells in healthy people across ages. For the second PCR, which ran for about 6 to 11 cycles, a sample-barcoded 5' primer and a J-beta primer mix were used. TCRdb itself ran the 5' RACE reads through MiXCR, one entry per CDR3 protein. The profile covers around 800,000 distinct CDR3 sequences, with about 42% appearing a single time and around 18% taken by the ten largest. The source material was blood. The receptors were sampled from a man in his fifties or sixties in good health.

This chain uses TRBV20-1 with TRBJ1-2; perhaps TRBD1 as D (5 bases). With 4 bases removed from V and 8 bases from J, the gap between germline ends came to 17 bases. The germline V gene encodes CDR1 DFQATT and CDR2 SNEGSKA (reference sequence). CDR3 length equals 13 residues. The CDR3 protein is CSATTPGRDGYTF. CDR3 nucleotides: TGCAGTGCTACGACCCCCGGAAGGGACGGCTACACCTTC.

The J gene is TRBJ2-3, the V gene TRBV7-2, with D perhaps being TRBD1 or TRBD2 (6 bases each). CDR3 size: 16 residues. Germline V gives CDR1 SGHTA, CDR2 FQGNSA. V lost 2 bases to trimming and J lost 3 bases, with 15 bases between them. The CDR3 DNA is TGTGCCAGCAGCTTAAAGTGGGGGGCTAGGACAGATACGCAGTATTTT. Amino acid sequence: CASSLKWGARTDTQYF.

This clonotype was counted between two and nine times. The chain uses TRBV4-3 and TRBJ1-5; TRBD1 matches 10 bases. V lost 1 base and J lost 6; bases outside the gene matches: 15. Germline V gene sequence: CDR1 LGHNA, CDR2 YSLEER. CDR3 size: 19 residues. The CDR3 DNA reads as TGCGCCAGCAGCCAAGGGCCGGGACAGGGGAGGGTAGCAGGTCAGCCCCAGCATTTT. Amino acids: CASSQGPGQGRVAGQPQHF.

The chain recombines TRBV6-4 with TRBJ2-3, with D unclear. The CDR3 is 15 amino acids. Germline CDR1 MRHNA, CDR2 SNTAGT. V gave up 4 bases and J gave up 0 bases, with 11 bases separating them. The CDR3 DNA reads as TGTGCCAGCAGTGCTGGAGCACACAGCACAGATACGCAGTATTTT. Encoded protein: CASSAGAHSTDTQYF.

This chain uses TRBV7-3 with TRBJ2-3; D might be TRBD2 (7 bases). Germline loops: CDR1 SGHTA, CDR2 FQGTGA. V was shortened by 2 bases and J by 5 bases, with 17 bases between the two germline ends. CDR3 length equals 16 residues. In DNA form, the CDR3 reads TGTGCCAGCAGCTTAGTAGTGGGGGGGGGCTTAGATACGCAGTATTTT. It is translated as CASSLVVGGGLDTQYF.